These T cell receptor beta chains were read from a single sample in a study of radiotherapy plus CTLA-4 blockade in lung cancer. Measured with immunoSEQ multiplex PCR; TCRdb has only the in-frame clones, and not every one. The sample lists 65,000 to 90,000 clones, around 87% occurring once. This sample comprised peripheral blood, obtained from a patient treated with radiotherapy plus ipilimumab. The source is a human donor with non-small cell lung cancer that progressed on radiotherapy plus ipilimumab. Both conserved end residues are part of each CDR3. D genes are given only for firm matches. Rows give clone size only sometimes, using once, few, many, or a class for an expanded clone.

>TRBD1|TRBV27|TRBJ2-3|-
CASSLSTTGADTQYF
TGTGCCAGCAGTTTATCCACTACAGGGGCAGATACGCAGTATTTT
>TRBD1|TRBV28|TRBJ2-1|-
CASSSRGSSYNEQFF
TGTGCCAGCAGTTCCAGGGGGAGCTCCTACAATGAGCAGTTCTTC
>-|TRBV5-6|TRBJ2-5|-
CASSSWTDDQETQYF
TGTGCCAGCAGCTCCTGGACCGACGACCAAGAGACCCAGTACTTC
>TRBD1|TRBV13|TRBJ1-1|-
CASSLRQQGFTEAFF
TGTGCCAGCAGCTTAAGACAACAGGGGTTCACTGAAGCTTTCTTT
>-|TRBV19|TRBJ2-5|-
CASSIGRVILQETQYF
TGTGCCAGTAGTATAGGGAGGGTCATCCTTCAAGAGACCCAGTACTTC
>-|TRBV5-5|TRBJ2-1|-
CASSLVAEQFF
TGTGCCAGCAGCTTGGTGGCGGAGCAGTTCTTC
>TRBD2|TRBV4-2|TRBJ2-2|few
CASRLGEGGTGELFF
TGTGCCAGCAGGCTGGGGGAGGGAGGAACCGGGGAGCTGTTTTTT
>-|TRBV2|TRBJ2-5|-
CASVSGVQETQYF
TGTGCCAGCGTCAGCGGAGTCCAAGAGACCCAGTACTTC
>-|TRBV2|TRBJ2-1|-
CASLDRPSYNEQFF
TGTGCCAGCCTTGACAGACCCTCCTACAATGAGCAGTTCTTC
>-|TRBV15|TRBJ1-1|-
CATSRDPVSEAFF
TGTGCCACCAGCAGAGATCCGGTCAGTGAAGCTTTCTTT
>TRBD1|TRBV19|TRBJ1-2|-
CASSVDRVFGYTF
TGTGCCAGTAGTGTAGACAGGGTCTTCGGCTACACCTTC
>TRBD1|TRBV19|TRBJ2-7|once
CASSIDSGTGVEQYF
TGTGCCAGTAGTATAGACTCTGGGACAGGGGTCGAGCAGTACTTC
>-|TRBV5-4|TRBJ2-7|-
CASSLGGDAAYEQYF
TGTGCCAGCAGCTTGGGGGGTGACGCAGCCTACGAGCAGTACTTC
>-|TRBV19|TRBJ2-6|-
CASSPRTGANVLTF
TGTGCCAGTAGTCCCAGGACTGGGGCCAACGTCCTGACTTTC
>-|TRBV27|TRBJ2-3|-
CASSAPPMTDTQYF
TGTGCCAGCAGTGCACCCCCAATGACAGATACGCAGTATTTT
>TRBD2|TRBV6-1|TRBJ2-7|-
CASSESGRASEQYF
TGTGCCAGCAGTGAAAGCGGGAGAGCGTCCGAGCAGTACTTC
>TRBD2|TRBV7-3|TRBJ2-3|-
CASSPGLAGPDTQYF
TGTGCCAGCAGCCCCGGACTAGCGGGACCAGATACGCAGTATTTT
>-|TRBV4-1|TRBJ1-2|-
CASSQELGFYGYTF
TGCGCCAGCAGCCAAGAATTGGGATTCTATGGCTACACCTTC
>TRBD2|TRBV5-4|TRBJ2-1|-
CASNTGTSRLNEQFF
TGTGCCAGCAATACCGGGACTAGCAGGCTCAATGAGCAGTTCTTC
>-|TRBV6-6|TRBJ1-5|-
CASSPDGNSNQPQHF
TGTGCCAGCAGTCCGGACGGAAATAGCAATCAGCCCCAGCATTTT
>-|TRBV27|TRBJ2-7|-
CASSLTAFGEQYF
TGTGCCAGCAGTTTAACAGCATTTGGCGAGCAGTACTTC
>-|TRBV11-3|TRBJ1-1|-
CASSLNEAFF
TGTGCCAGCAGCTTAAATGAAGCTTTCTTT
>-|TRBV5-6|TRBJ2-7|once
CASSRTGRMWEQYF
TGTGCCAGCAGCCGGACTGGACGTATGTGGGAGCAGTACTTC